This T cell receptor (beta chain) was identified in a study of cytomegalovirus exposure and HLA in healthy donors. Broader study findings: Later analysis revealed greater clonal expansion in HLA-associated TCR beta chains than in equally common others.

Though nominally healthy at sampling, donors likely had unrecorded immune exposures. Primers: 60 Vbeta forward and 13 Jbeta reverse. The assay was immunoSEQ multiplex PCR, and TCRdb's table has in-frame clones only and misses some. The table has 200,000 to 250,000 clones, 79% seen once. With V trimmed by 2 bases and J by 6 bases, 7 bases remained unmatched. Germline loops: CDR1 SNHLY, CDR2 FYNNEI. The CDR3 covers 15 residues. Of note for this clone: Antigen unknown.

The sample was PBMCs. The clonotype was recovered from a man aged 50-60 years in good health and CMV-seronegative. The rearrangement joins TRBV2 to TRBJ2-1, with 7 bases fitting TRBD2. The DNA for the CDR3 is TGTGCCAGCAGTGAATTCTGGACTAGGACCAATGAGCAGTTCTTC. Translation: CASSEFWTRTNEQFF.